This T cell receptor (beta chain) came from a study of long-term antiretroviral therapy in people with HIV. Study as a whole: Collection dates of the earliest samples fall about a decade before the 2015 immediate-ART recommendation. Study outcomes and limitations: Information on adherence, resistance and therapy changes was unavailable.

The V end was cut by 6 bases, the J end by 7 bases, with 3 bases between. The length of the CDR3 is 10 residues. Germline V CDR1 and CDR2: SGHVS, FQNEAQ. Assay version v3.0 of immunoSEQ was used, and it was run at survey level. TCRdb's copy holds only in-frame clones and misses some; the assay was immunoSEQ multiplex PCR. Here the sample spans about 33,000 clones, about 96% being singletons. This clone was detected only once. The antigen is unknown. Every HIV-positive participant received treatment in the United States. Every sample had about 0.9-11 million cryopreserved PBMC in it before DNA extraction.

V is TRBV7-8 and J is TRBJ2-2, with D uncertain. The sequences come from unsorted PBMCs, collected 6.6 years after starting antiretroviral therapy. This TCR was sampled from a man under 40 with HIV. In nucleotides, the CDR3 is TGTGCCAGCAGGGGCGGGGAGCTGTTTTTT. It specifies CASRGGELFF.